The next 8 T cell receptor beta chains were all read from a single sample in a study of a mutant IDH1 vaccine in newly diagnosed glioma. No cognate antigen is known for these TCRs. Sample time point: week 23, last vaccination. Each vaccine dose was 300 ug of mutant IDH1 20-mer peptide, with topical imiquimod. This table comes from immunoSEQ multiplex PCR, and its TCRdb copy is limited to in-frame clones, with some not included. The sample carries under 70,000 clones, over 70% recorded once. Sequencing was performed on PBMCs, taken from a glioma patient whose treatment included an IDH1 peptide vaccine. The receptors originated from a man aged 18 to 30 with glioma.

This clone has only one observation. The V and J genes are TRBV5-4 and TRBJ1-2; D possibly corresponds to TRBD1 (6 bases). CDR1 SGHNT and CDR2 YYREEE come from the germline V gene (reference sequence). The ends were cut back, 5 bases at V and 1 base at J, with 15 bases in the middle. CDR3 length: 15 amino acids. This CDR3 reads CASRGLRQDNYGYTF. CDR3 nucleotide sequence: TGTGCCAGCAGGGGGCTCAGACAGGATAACTATGGCTACACCTTC.

The rearrangement links TRBV11-2 to TRBJ2-7, with a possible D match to TRBD1 (5 bases). Germline CDR1 reads SGHAT; CDR2 reads FQNNGV. Trimming pared 1 base from V and 2 bases from J, leaving 9 bases between. This CDR3 has 14 amino acids. In DNA, the CDR3 is TGTGCCAGCAGCTTAGGGGGCGGCCCCTACGAGCAGTACTTC. This codes for CASSLGGGPYEQYF.

Here the CDR3 DNA reads TGTGCCAGCTCACCACCAAACAGGGAGGAGCCCCAGCATTTT. Encoded protein: CASSPPNREEPQHF. The genes are TRBV18 and TRBJ1-5, with D maybe TRBD1 (6 bases). Trimming cost V 0 bases and J 8 bases, with 11 bases left between them. The germline gives CDR1 KGHSH, CDR2 LQKENI. This CDR3 has 14 residues.

This chain connects TRBV5-6 to TRBJ1-6; no firm D call. Trimming left V 0 bases short and J 1 base short, with 5 bases between. The CDR3 has 15 residues. Germline CDR1 SGHDT, CDR2 YYEEEE. The CDR3 spells CASSLGGSYNSPLHF. DNA for the CDR3: TGTGCCAGCAGCTTGGGTGGGTCCTATAATTCACCCCTCCACTTT. Full variable domain (missing parts from reference TRBV5-6 and TRBJ1-6): DAGVTQSPTHLIKTRGQQVTLRCSPKSGHDTVSWYQQALGQGPQFIFQYYEEEERQRGNFPDRFSGHQFPNYSSELNVNALLLGDSALYLCASSLGGSYNSPLHFGNGTRLTVT.

J is TRBJ1-2 and V is TRBV18; 7 positions match TRBD1. V lost 4 bases, J lost 1 base, and 0 bases stayed unmatched. Germline V lookup: CDR1 KGHSH, CDR2 LQKENI. This CDR3 comprises 13 residues. This chain's CDR3 is CASSRDSNYGYTF. CDR3 bases: TGTGCCAGCTCACGGGACAGTAACTATGGCTACACCTTC.

The rearrangement links TRBV7-9 to TRBJ1-2; no clear D gene. V was clipped by 1 base and J by 3 bases, with 6 bases between them. This CDR3 comprises 13 residues. Germline V gene lookup returns CDR1 SEHNR and CDR2 FQNEAQ (reference sequence). CDR3 sequence (DNA): TGTGCCAGCAGCTTAGGTCAGGACTATGGCTACACCTTC. It is translated as CASSLGQDYGYTF.

This clone turned up a few times. This chain links TRBV6-6 with TRBJ2-7; D gene unclear. With 6 bases removed from V and 4 bases from J, the gap between germline ends came to 19 bases. The CDR3 extends over 15 amino acids. CDR1 is MNHNY and CDR2 is SVGAGI in the germline V gene (reference sequence). The chain's CDR3 is CASSPPLEVRYEQYF. DNA for the CDR3: TGTGCCAGCAGCCCTCCCTTAGAGGTCAGGTACGAGCAGTACTTC.

The V gene is TRBV27, the J gene TRBJ2-7; possible D gene TRBD2, 6 bases. Trimming pared 6 bases from V and 7 bases from J, leaving 19 bases between. The V gene's germline CDR1 is MNHEY and CDR2 SMNVEV (reference sequence). The CDR3 contains 14 residues. CDR3 nucleotide sequence: TGTGCCAGCAGCCCTAGGTTAGCGGATACGGAGCAGTACTTC. Translated: CASSPRLADTEQYF.